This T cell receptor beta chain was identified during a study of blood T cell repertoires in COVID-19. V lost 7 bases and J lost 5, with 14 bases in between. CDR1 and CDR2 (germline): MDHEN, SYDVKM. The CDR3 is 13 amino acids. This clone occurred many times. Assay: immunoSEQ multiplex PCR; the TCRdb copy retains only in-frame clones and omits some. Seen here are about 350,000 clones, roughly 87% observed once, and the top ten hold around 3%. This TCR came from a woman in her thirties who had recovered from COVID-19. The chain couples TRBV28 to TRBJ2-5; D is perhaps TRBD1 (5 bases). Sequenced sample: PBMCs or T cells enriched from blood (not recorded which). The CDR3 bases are TGTGCCAGCATCACTCCAGGGCGGGAGACCCAGTACTTC. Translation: CASITPGRETQYF. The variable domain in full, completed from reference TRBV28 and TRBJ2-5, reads DVKVTQSSRYLVKRTGEKVFLECVQDMDHENMFWYRQDPGLGLRLIYFSYDVKMKEKGDIPEGYSVSREKKERFSLILESASTNQTSMYLCASITPGRETQYFGPGTRLLVL.